Below, 11 T cell receptor beta chains from the same sample are listed, as sequenced in a study of blood T cell repertoires in COVID-19. Measured with immunoSEQ multiplex PCR; TCRdb has only the in-frame clones, and not every one. The table records about 110,000 clones, 88% of them present only once. Sequenced sample: peripheral blood. The receptors shown here come from a human donor in a cohort sampled during active COVID-19.

In the case of this clone: Distinct nucleotide sequences in the sample also encode this CDR3. This rearrangement joins TRBV10-1 to TRBJ1-2; no firm D call. Germline CDR1 reads WNHNN; CDR2 reads SYGVQD (reference sequence). The CDR3 loop spans 13 amino acids. V was clipped by 9 bases and J by 3 bases, with 14 bases between them. The CDR3 reads CASSPSQDYGYTF. For the CDR3, the DNA is TGCGCCAGTAGTCCCTCGCAGGACTATGGCTACACCTTC.

The chain combines TRBV3-1 (or the pseudogene TRBV3-2) with TRBJ1-2; the match to TRBD1 covers 7 bases. The V gene's germline CDR1 is LGHDT and CDR2 YNNKEL (reference sequence). V gave up 6 bases and J gave up 4 bases; unmatched junction bases: 8. The CDR3 runs 14 residues. CDR3 region: CASRTKGAAYGYTF. The DNA for the CDR3 is TGTGCCAGCAGGACCAAGGGGGCAGCCTATGGCTACACCTTC.

The V call is TRBV6-5, the J call TRBJ1-6; 7 bases agree with TRBD1. Germline values: CDR1 MNHEY, CDR2 SVGAGI. V lost 6 bases, J lost 6 bases, and 8 bases stayed unmatched. CDR3 length: 15 residues. CDR3 sequence reads: CASRASTGANSPLHF. CDR3 nucleotides: TGTGCCAGCAGAGCCTCTACAGGGGCTAATTCACCCCTCCACTTT.

The genes are TRBV3-1 (or the pseudogene TRBV3-2) and TRBJ2-1; 13 bases match TRBD2. CDR3 length equals 20 residues. V lost 3 bases, J lost 7 bases, and 18 bases stayed unmatched. Germline CDR1 reads LGHDT; CDR2 reads YNNKEL (reference sequence). CDR3 amino acids: CASSQSSPLKLAGGGNEQFF. The DNA for the CDR3 is TGTGCCAGCAGCCAGAGTTCGCCCTTGAAACTAGCGGGAGGGGGGAATGAGCAGTTCTTC.

The chain is built from TRBV10-3 and TRBJ2-3, with 15 positions matching TRBD2. Germline V gene lookup returns CDR1 ENHRY and CDR2 SYGVKD. CDR3 length equals 17 residues. V was clipped by 4 bases and J by 3 bases; unmatched bases: 5. The CDR3 region is CAISGTSGRASTDTQYF. CDR3 nucleotides: TGTGCCATCAGTGGGACTAGCGGGAGGGCCTCTACAGATACGCAGTATTTT.

This clone was observed a few times. The J gene is TRBJ2-7, the V gene TRBV7-8; 10 bases agree with TRBD2. Germline CDR1 SGHVS, CDR2 FQNEAQ. CDR3 size: 17 residues. The junction had 9 bases not matched to a gene; V was cut back by 1 base and J by 3 bases. CDR3 coding DNA: TGTGCCAGCAGCTTAGTGGGTAGCGGGAGGATCCTCTACGAGCAGTACTTC. Translation gives CASSLVGSGRILYEQYF.

The chain joins TRBV7-2 to TRBJ1-5, with D hard to call. This CDR3 comprises 12 residues. Trimming removed 5 bases from V and 6 bases from J, with 8 bases in between. Germline V CDR1 and CDR2: SGHTA, FQGNSA. Written as DNA, the CDR3 is TGTGCCAGCAGCCCCCCGGGTCAGCCCCAGCATTTT. Translated, it gives CASSPPGQPQHF.

The J gene is TRBJ2-1, the V gene TRBV5-6; possibly TRBD1 for D (6 bases). The CDR3 length is 15 residues. The V end was cut by 4 bases, the J end by 0 bases, with 11 bases between. Germline lookup yields CDR1 SGHDT and CDR2 YYEEEE. In nucleotides, the CDR3 is TGTGCCAGCAGCCGGACAGAAAACTCCTACAATGAGCAGTTCTTC. It translates to CASSRTENSYNEQFF.

This clone was found a few times. The chain uses TRBV7-9 and TRBJ1-1; TRBD1 aligns across 7 bases. The CDR3 contains 15 residues. Germline-derived CDR1 and CDR2 are SEHNR and FQNEAQ (reference sequence). The V and J ends lost 2 bases and 4 bases, in that order; junction bases with no gene match: 7. CDR3 sequence reads: CASSLSETGTTEAFF. The CDR3 region has the DNA TGTGCCAGCAGCTTATCAGAGACAGGGACCACTGAAGCTTTCTTT.

The gene calls are TRBV18 and TRBJ2-7, with 10 bases that match TRBD1. The CDR3 contains 17 residues. The J segment lost 5 bases and the V segment lost 0 bases, leaving 10 bases of the junction unmatched. CDR1 KGHSH and CDR2 LQKENI come from the germline V gene. The CDR3 nucleotides read TGTGCCAGCTCACCACCGGTGGGGGACAGGGGTCGGAACGAGCAGTACTTC. Encoded protein: CASSPPVGDRGRNEQYF.

The chain links TRBV18 to TRBJ2-5; 14 nucleotides line up with TRBD2. Germline V gene lookup returns CDR1 KGHSH and CDR2 LQKENI. The ends lost 4 bases at V and 3 bases at J; junction bases unmatched: 1. This CDR3 spans 15 amino acids. CDR3 in amino acids: CASSRGLAGEETQYF. In nucleotides, the CDR3 is TGTGCCAGCTCACGGGGACTAGCGGGAGAAGAGACCCAGTACTTC.